Here is one TCR beta chain with its context. The entry originates in a study of blood T cell repertoires in COVID-19. The data were produced by immunoSEQ multiplex PCR, yet TCRdb's version contains in-frame clones alone and is incomplete. The table has about 180,000 clones, approximately 80% seen once. CDR1 is KGHDR and CDR2 is SFDVKD in the germline V gene. Trimming left V 5 bases short and J 2 bases short, with 12 bases between. The CDR3 length is 14 residues. The chain has TRBV24-1 and TRBJ2-7, with D possibly matching TRBD1 (6 bases). The source of this sequence is a human donor in a cohort sampled during active COVID-19. The sequenced sample was peripheral blood. CDR3 loop: CATSAGDKPYEQYF. The DNA for the CDR3 is TGTGCCACCAGTGCAGGGGACAAACCCTACGAGCAGTACTTC.